This TCR beta chain was documented in a study of blood T cell repertoires in COVID-19. Study context: The samples span acute and convalescent COVID-19 from the United States, Italy and Spain. The cDNA or gDNA used as material had been derived from T cells, B-cell-depleted T cells, or PBMCs.

The CDR3 extends over 13 amino acids. V shed 2 bases and J shed 2 bases, with 7 bases lying between them. Germline CDR1 is MNHEY and CDR2 is SMNVEV (reference sequence). Data came from immunoSEQ multiplex PCR; TCRdb stores just in-frame clones and leaves some out. Among a few hundred thousand clones listed, 80% to 90% were seen once. The genes are TRBV27 and TRBJ2-7, with D perhaps TRBD2 (6 bases). The TCR comes from a man aged 30-40 years with active or convalescent COVID-19. Input material: peripheral blood. CDR3 sequence reads: CASSLRLAYEQYF. The CDR3 coding sequence is TGTGCCAGCAGTTTACGACTAGCCTACGAGCAGTACTTC.